This TCR beta chain comes out of a study of T cell repertoires in cytomegalovirus infection. Germline V CDR1 and CDR2: SGHVS, FQNEAQ. This CDR3 is 16 amino acids long. Unmatched junction bases numbered 10, after V lost 3 bases and J lost 8 bases. One entry per CDR3 protein results from TCRdb running MiXCR on the reads. The sample includes about 890,000 distinct CDR3 sequences, around 29% seen only once; the top ten take over 11%. This clonotype was counted a few times. Its target is unknown. This material consisted of cultured CD8+ T cells from PBMCs, taken from culture after CMV antigen stimulation. The origin of this receptor is a human donor in good health (CMV status not recorded). Some clones in this sample may be carry-over from other donors' samples. The chain recombines TRBV7-8 with TRBJ2-2, with 9 bases that match TRBD1. In DNA form, the CDR3 reads TGTGCCAGCAGCTTTAGGACAGGGGACGTGGAGGGGGAGCTGTTTTTT. The encoded protein is CASSFRTGDVEGELFF. Full variable domain (rest looked up from reference TRBV7-8 and TRBJ2-2): GAGVSQSPRYKVAKRGQDVALRCDPISGHVSLFWYQQALGQGPEFLTYFQNEAQLDKSGLPSDRFFAERPEGSVSTLKIQRTQQEDSAVYLCASSFRTGDVEGELFFGEGSRLTVL.